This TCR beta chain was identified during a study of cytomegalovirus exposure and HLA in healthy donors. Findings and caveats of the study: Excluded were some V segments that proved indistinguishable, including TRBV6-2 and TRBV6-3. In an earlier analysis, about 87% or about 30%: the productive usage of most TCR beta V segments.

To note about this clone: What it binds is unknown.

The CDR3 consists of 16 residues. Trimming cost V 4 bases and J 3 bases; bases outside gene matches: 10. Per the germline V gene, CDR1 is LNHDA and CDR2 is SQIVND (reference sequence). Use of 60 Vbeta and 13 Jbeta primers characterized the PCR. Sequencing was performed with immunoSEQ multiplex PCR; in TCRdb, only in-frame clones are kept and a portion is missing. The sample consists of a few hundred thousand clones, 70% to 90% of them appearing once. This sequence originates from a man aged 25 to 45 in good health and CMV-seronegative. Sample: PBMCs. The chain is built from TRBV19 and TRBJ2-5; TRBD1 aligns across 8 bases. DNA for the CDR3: TGTGCCAGTAGTACGCCCGGGACAGGAGAAAAAGAGACCCAGTACTTC. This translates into CASSTPGTGEKETQYF.